These 28 T cell receptor beta chains originate from one sample sequenced in a study of blood T cell repertoires in COVID-19. The protocol was immunoSEQ multiplex PCR, while the TCRdb copy is restricted to in-frame clones and leaves out a portion. The sample lists under 500,000 clones, around nine tenths seen once, with roughly 4% in the top ten. Source material: peripheral blood. The receptors here all came from a woman aged 25 to 39 with acute or convalescent COVID-19.

The V and J genes are TRBV7-7 and TRBJ2-1, with 10 bases fitting TRBD2. This CDR3 has 15 residues. Germline V gene data show CDR1 as SSHAT and CDR2 as FNYEAQ (reference sequence). Unmatched junction bases numbered 3, after V lost 1 base and J lost 6 bases. CDR3 sequence (DNA): TGTGCCAGCAGCTTAGAGCTAGCGGGGGCCAATGAGCAGTTCTTC. Translating gives CASSLELAGANEQFF.

This chain uses TRBV7-9 with TRBJ1-4, with 10 bases aligning to TRBD1. The ends lost 5 bases at V and 3 bases at J; junction bases unmatched: 6. CDR1 and CDR2 (germline): SEHNR, FQNEAQ (reference sequence). The CDR3 runs to 16 residues. CDR3 amino acids: CASSKTGGMANEKLFF. The CDR3 DNA follows: TGTGCCAGCAGCAAGACAGGGGGCATGGCTAATGAAAAACTGTTTTTT.

The chain joins TRBV10-3 to TRBJ1-1, with 10 positions matching TRBD1. The CDR3 extends over 15 amino acids. Germline CDR1 ENHRY, CDR2 SYGVKD. With 5 bases clipped from V and 7 bases from J, the junction kept 10 bases outside the gene matches. In nucleotides, the CDR3 is TGTGCCATCAGTAACACGGGACAGGGGACCGGTGAAGCTTTCTTT. Amino acids: CAISNTGQGTGEAFF.

This clone came up a few times. J is TRBJ2-2 and V is TRBV28; D is undetermined. The CDR3 totals 19 residues. Germline V gene sequence: CDR1 MDHEN, CDR2 SYDVKM. With 0 bases removed from V and 1 base from J, the gap between germline ends came to 18 bases. CDR3 residues: CASSLWPGPRLLNTGELFF. For the CDR3, the DNA is TGTGCCAGCAGTTTATGGCCAGGTCCGCGCCTTCTGAACACCGGGGAGCTGTTTTTT.

The chain carries TRBV7-2 and TRBJ2-7, with D possibly matching TRBD1 (6 bases). The CDR3 consists of 16 residues. The germline V and J ends were trimmed by 0 bases and 1 base, with 13 bases remaining between them. Germline V gene data show CDR1 as SGHTA and CDR2 as FQGNSA. CDR3 DNA sequence: TGTGCCAGCAGCTTAGCACCAGGGGCGATGTCCTACGAGCAGTACTTC. The encoded protein is CASSLAPGAMSYEQYF.

V is TRBV6-6 and J is TRBJ2-5; the match to TRBD1 covers 9 bases. V dropped 5 bases and J dropped 5; count of bases not matched to a gene: 6. Germline lookup yields CDR1 MNHNY and CDR2 SVGAGI (reference sequence). The CDR3 totals 14 residues. The CDR3 DNA reads TGTGCCAGCAGTGGCCGGGACAGGGATGAGACCCAGTACTTC. Residues: CASSGRDRDETQYF.

This chain links TRBV3-1 (or the pseudogene TRBV3-2) with TRBJ2-4; the D gene is possibly TRBD2 (6 bases). The V and J ends lost 0 bases and 9 bases respectively, with 15 bases between them. CDR3 length equals 15 residues. Looked up from germline, CDR1 is LGHDT and CDR2 is YNNKEL (reference sequence). This CDR3 reads CASSQEGDWRSIQYF. CDR3 nucleotides: TGTGCCAGCAGCCAAGAGGGGGACTGGAGAAGCATTCAGTACTTC.

This clone was recorded once. The chain has TRBV3-1 (or the pseudogene TRBV3-2) and TRBJ1-2; the match to TRBD1 covers 9 bases. Germline CDR1 is LGHDT and CDR2 is YNNKEL (reference sequence). V shed 3 bases and J 4 bases; nucleotides not matched to a gene: 9. The CDR3 contains 16 residues. CDR3 region: CASSHEGTGPTYGYTF. The DNA of the CDR3 is TGTGCCAGCAGCCATGAAGGGACAGGGCCCACCTATGGCTACACCTTC.

The chain has TRBV5-1 and TRBJ2-5; 7 bases map to TRBD2. After removal of 0 bases from V and 1 base from J, the junction contained 3 bases not matched to a gene. This CDR3 region has 15 residues. In germline, CDR1 is SGHRS, CDR2 YFSETQ. The CDR3 DNA sequence: TGCGCCAGCAGCTTGGTGGGACTACCCCAAGAGACCCAGTACTTC. This encodes CASSLVGLPQETQYF.

V usage is TRBV18 and J usage is TRBJ2-5; 8 bases map to TRBD1. Germline CDR1 and CDR2: KGHSH and LQKENI. Trimming removed 4 bases from V and 4 bases from J; junction bases left unmatched: 2. The CDR3 extends over 13 amino acids. CDR3 DNA: TGTGCCAGCTCACTCGACAGGGGAGAGACCCAGTACTTC. Translating it yields CASSLDRGETQYF.

CDR3 sequence reads: CASRPDGDNSPLHF. The CDR3 region has the DNA TGTGCCAGCAGACCGGACGGGGATAATTCACCCCTCCACTTT. The V gene is TRBV2, the J gene TRBJ1-6; D is unresolved. The ends were cut back, 6 bases at V and 5 bases at J, with 11 bases in the middle. Germline assignment: CDR1 SNHLY and CDR2 FYNNEI. There are 14 residues in the CDR3.

The chain carries TRBV29-1 and TRBJ1-2; D is unclear. Germline V gives CDR1 SQVTM, CDR2 ANQGSEA. V dropped 0 bases and J dropped 8 bases, with 10 bases sitting between them. The CDR3 sequence is 12 residues long. In nucleotides, the CDR3 is TGCAGCGTTGAAGACAGATTTCAGGGCTACACCTTC. This sequence encodes CSVEDRFQGYTF. The complete variable domain, with remaining parts taken from reference TRBV29-1 and TRBJ1-2, reads SAVISQKPSRDICQRGTSLTIQCQVDSQVTMMFWYRQQPGQSLTLIATANQGSEATYESGFVIDKFPISRPNLTFSTLTVSNMSPEDSSIYLCSVEDRFQGYTFGSGTRLTVV.

The genes are TRBV3-1 (or the pseudogene TRBV3-2) and TRBJ1-2; TRBD1 matches 7 bases. The CDR3 is 15 amino acids. The germline CDR1 and CDR2 sequences are LGHDT and YNNKEL (reference sequence). After removal of 2 bases from V and 5 bases from J, the junction contained 8 bases not matched to a gene. CDR3 sequence reads: CASSQNRGRQYGYTF. The CDR3 coding sequence is TGTGCCAGCAGCCAAAATAGGGGGCGCCAATATGGCTACACCTTC.

The chain combines TRBV5-5 with TRBJ1-2; 7 bases map to TRBD1. There are 15 residues in the CDR3. CDR1 is SGHKS, CDR2 YYEKEE, per germline (reference sequence). Trimming took 4 bases from V and 2 from J; bases not matched to a gene: 8. CDR3 bases: TGTGCCAGCAGCCCGTCCGTGACAGGGAACTATGGCTACACCTTC. Protein product: CASSPSVTGNYGYTF.

The rearrangement uses TRBV15 and TRBJ2-1, with 10 bases that match TRBD2. Unmatched junction bases numbered 9, after V lost 3 bases and J lost 7 bases. CDR3 length: 16 amino acids. Germline loops: CDR1 LNHNV, CDR2 YYDKDF (reference sequence). The CDR3 nucleotides are TGTGCCACCAGCAGGTTAAGCGGGGGGGGGACTAATGAGCAGTTCTTC. Its protein is CATSRLSGGGTNEQFF. Variable domain in full (rest from reference TRBV15 and TRBJ2-1): DAMVIQNPRYQVTQFGKPVTLSCSQTLNHNVMYWYQQKSSQAPKLLFHYYDKDFNNEADTPDNFQSRRPNTSFCFLDIRSPGLGDTAMYLCATSRLSGGGTNEQFFGPGTRLTVL.

This chain connects TRBV25-1 to TRBJ1-2; weak D call: TRBD1 (6 bases). The length of the CDR3 is 14 residues. CDR1 is MGHDK and CDR2 is SYGVNS in the germline V gene. Trimming stripped 9 bases from V and 8 bases from J, with 22 bases between. Here the CDR3 reads CASKGGGREGGYTF. The CDR3 DNA sequence: TGTGCCAGTAAAGGGGGGGGACGGGAAGGCGGCTACACCTTC.

V usage is TRBV5-8 and J usage is TRBJ2-2; 13 bases match TRBD2. In germline, CDR1 is SGHTS, CDR2 YDEGEE. The CDR3 has 16 residues. Trimming removed 8 bases from V and 7 bases from J; junction bases left unmatched: 11. DNA of the CDR3: TGTGCCAGTCGCGTACTAGCGGGGGGGCCGGACGGGGAGCTGTTTTTT. Encoded protein: CASRVLAGGPDGELFF.

The chain has TRBV5-6 and TRBJ1-1, with D hard to call. Germline lookup yields CDR1 SGHDT and CDR2 YYEEEE. Trimming took 4 bases from V and 0 from J, leaving 10 bases between them. This CDR3 is 14 amino acids long. CDR3 sequence (DNA): TGTGCCAGCAGCCTGGGGAGTGTGAACACTGAAGCTTTCTTT. This gives the protein CASSLGSVNTEAFF.

J is TRBJ1-1 and V is TRBV10-3; D gene unclear. Germline V gene data show CDR1 as ENHRY and CDR2 as SYGVKD. Trimming pared 9 bases from V and 7 bases from J, leaving 12 bases between. The CDR3 has 11 amino acids. CDR3 protein: CAITVNGEAFF. CDR3 nucleotide sequence: TGTGCCATTACAGTGAACGGTGAAGCTTTCTTT.

The V call is TRBV30, the J call TRBJ2-7; 7 bases match TRBD2. Germline V gene sequence: CDR1 GTSNPN, CDR2 SVGIG (reference sequence). The CDR3 is 12 residues long. V trimming: 5 bases; J trimming: 3 bases; junction bases outside the gene matches: 4. The DNA of the CDR3 is TGTGCCTGGGGGAGGGTTAACTACGAGCAGTACTTC. Protein product: CAWGRVNYEQYF.

The V call is TRBV5-5, the J call TRBJ2-3, with D possibly matching TRBD1 (5 bases). Germline loops: CDR1 SGHKS, CDR2 YYEKEE (reference sequence). CDR3 length: 15 amino acids. V lost 5 bases to trimming and J lost 7 bases, with 20 bases between them. CDR3 sequence reads: CASRKLQAQANTQYF. CDR3 DNA sequence: TGTGCCAGCAGGAAACTACAGGCACAAGCCAATACGCAGTATTTT.

This chain uses TRBV30 with TRBJ1-5, with a possible D match to TRBD1 (6 bases). The CDR3 extends over 14 amino acids. V was pared by 7 bases and J by 0 bases, with 13 bases between. The germline gives CDR1 GTSNPN, CDR2 SVGIG (reference sequence). The CDR3 DNA is TGTGCCTATATGACAGGCTCTAGCAATCAGCCCCAGCATTTT. Protein sequence: CAYMTGSSNQPQHF. The variable domain in full, with the rest retrieved from reference TRBV30 and TRBJ1-5, is SQTIHQWPATLVQPVGSPLSLECTVEGTSNPNLYWYRQAAGRGLQLLFYSVGIGQISSEVPQNLSASRPQDRQFILSSKKLLLSDSGFYLCAYMTGSSNQPQHFGDGTRLSIL.

This chain joins TRBV7-2 and TRBJ1-6; D possibly corresponds to TRBD1 (6 bases). V lost 1 base to trimming and J lost 7 bases, with 14 bases between them. This CDR3 comprises 16 residues. Germline lookup yields CDR1 SGHTA and CDR2 FQGNSA. In DNA form, the CDR3 reads TGTGCCAGCAGCTTAGTCGGGGGGCAGTTGAATTCACCCCTCCACTTT. Translating it yields CASSLVGGQLNSPLHF.

Only a few counts were recorded for this clone. The V call is TRBV28, the J call TRBJ1-5; D remains ambiguous. The V gene lost 2 bases and the J gene lost 5 bases, with 13 bases spanning the gap. The V gene's germline CDR1 is MDHEN and CDR2 SYDVKM. The CDR3 contains 15 residues. The CDR3 bases are TGTGCCAGCAGTTTAAGGTTGCATGGGCATCAGCCCCAGCATTTT. It translates to CASSLRLHGHQPQHF.

Worth noting for this clone: Other DNA sequences from this sample encode an identical CDR3 as well. This chain links TRBV6-2 or TRBV6-3 with TRBJ2-7; D is perhaps TRBD1 (6 bases). This CDR3 has 15 amino acids. Trimming shortened V by 6 bases and J by 5 bases, and 20 bases separated the two germline ends. Germline values: CDR1 MNHEY, CDR2 SVGEGT. The chain's CDR3 is CASSSTGQGTHEQYF. In DNA form, the CDR3 reads TGTGCCAGCAGCTCAACGGGACAAGGGACCCACGAGCAGTACTTC.

The V gene is TRBV6-6, the J gene TRBJ2-1; TRBD2 aligns across 7 bases. The CDR3 extends over 14 amino acids. The trim removed 0 bases at V and 15 bases at J, leaving 11 bases unmatched. The V gene's germline CDR1 is MNHNY and CDR2 SVGAGI (reference sequence). The CDR3 DNA sequence: TGTGCCAGCAGTTACTCTTCTAGCGGTCCAAGGGGGTTCTTC. Its protein is CASSYSSSGPRGFF.

This clone has a single count. This chain connects TRBV27 to TRBJ2-1; 14 bases agree with TRBD2. Germline V gene lookup returns CDR1 MNHEY and CDR2 SMNVEV (reference sequence). J lost 0 bases, V lost 5 bases, and 9 bases had no gene match. The CDR3 has 19 amino acids. CDR3 coding DNA: TGTGCCAGCAGTCTCCGACGACTAGCGGGGGGGTTCTCCTACAATGAGCAGTTCTTC. Protein sequence: CASSLRRLAGGFSYNEQFF.

A note on this clone: Other DNA sequences from this sample encode an identical CDR3 as well. This chain links TRBV7-9 with TRBJ1-2; the match to TRBD1 covers 10 bases. The length of the CDR3 is 15 residues. With 5 bases clipped from V and 5 bases from J, the junction kept 8 bases outside the gene matches. Germline V lookup: CDR1 SEHNR, CDR2 FQNEAQ (reference sequence). The CDR3 DNA sequence: TGTGCCAGCAGCCCCGGACAGGGGGGTTTTTATGGCTACACCTTC. It codes for CASSPGQGGFYGYTF.